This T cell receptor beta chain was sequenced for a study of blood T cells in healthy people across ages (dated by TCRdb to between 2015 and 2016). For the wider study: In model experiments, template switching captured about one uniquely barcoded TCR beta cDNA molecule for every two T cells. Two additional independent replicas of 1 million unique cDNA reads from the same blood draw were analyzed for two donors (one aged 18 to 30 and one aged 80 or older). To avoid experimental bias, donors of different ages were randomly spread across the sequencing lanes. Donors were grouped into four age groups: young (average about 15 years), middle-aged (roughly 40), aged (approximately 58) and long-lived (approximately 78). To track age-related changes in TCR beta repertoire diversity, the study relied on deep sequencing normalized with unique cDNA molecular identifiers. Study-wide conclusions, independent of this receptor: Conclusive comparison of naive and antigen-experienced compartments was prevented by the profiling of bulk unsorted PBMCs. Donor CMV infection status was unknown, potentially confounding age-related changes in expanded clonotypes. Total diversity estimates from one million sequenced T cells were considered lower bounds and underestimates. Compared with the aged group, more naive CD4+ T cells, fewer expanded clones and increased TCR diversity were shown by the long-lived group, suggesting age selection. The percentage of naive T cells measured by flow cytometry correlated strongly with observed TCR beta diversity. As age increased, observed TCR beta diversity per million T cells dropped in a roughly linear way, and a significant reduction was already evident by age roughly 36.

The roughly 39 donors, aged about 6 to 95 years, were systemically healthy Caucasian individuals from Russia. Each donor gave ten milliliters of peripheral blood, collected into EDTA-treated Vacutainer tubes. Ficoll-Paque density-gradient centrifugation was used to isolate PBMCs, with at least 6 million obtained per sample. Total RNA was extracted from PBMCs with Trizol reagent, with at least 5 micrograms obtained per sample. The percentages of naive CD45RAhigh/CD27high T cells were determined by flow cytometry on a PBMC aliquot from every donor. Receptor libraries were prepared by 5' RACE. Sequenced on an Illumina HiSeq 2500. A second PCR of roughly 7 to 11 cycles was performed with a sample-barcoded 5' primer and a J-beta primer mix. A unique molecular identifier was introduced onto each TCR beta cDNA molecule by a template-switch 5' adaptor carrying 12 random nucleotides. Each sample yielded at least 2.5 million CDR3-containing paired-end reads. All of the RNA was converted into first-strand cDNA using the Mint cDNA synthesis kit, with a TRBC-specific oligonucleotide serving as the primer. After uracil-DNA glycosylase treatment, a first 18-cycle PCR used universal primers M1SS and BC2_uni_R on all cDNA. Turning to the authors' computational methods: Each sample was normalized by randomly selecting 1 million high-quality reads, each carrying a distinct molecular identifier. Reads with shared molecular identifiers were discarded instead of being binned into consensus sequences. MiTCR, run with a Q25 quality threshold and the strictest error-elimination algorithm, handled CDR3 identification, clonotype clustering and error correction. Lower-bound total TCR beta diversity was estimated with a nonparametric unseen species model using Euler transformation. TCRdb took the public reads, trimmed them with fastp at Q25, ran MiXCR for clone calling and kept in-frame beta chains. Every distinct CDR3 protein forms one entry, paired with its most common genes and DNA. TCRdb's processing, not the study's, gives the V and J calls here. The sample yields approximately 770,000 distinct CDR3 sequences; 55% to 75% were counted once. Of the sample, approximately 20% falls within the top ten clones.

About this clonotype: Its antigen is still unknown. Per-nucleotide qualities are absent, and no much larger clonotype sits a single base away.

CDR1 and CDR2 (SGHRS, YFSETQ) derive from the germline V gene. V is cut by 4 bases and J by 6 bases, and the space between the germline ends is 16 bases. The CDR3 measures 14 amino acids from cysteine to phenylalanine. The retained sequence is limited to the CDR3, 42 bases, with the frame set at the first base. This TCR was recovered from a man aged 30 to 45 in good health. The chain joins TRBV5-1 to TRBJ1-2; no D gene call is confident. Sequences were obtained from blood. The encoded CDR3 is CASSPWEGGDGYTF. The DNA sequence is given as TGCGCCAGCAGCCCCTGGGAGGGCGGAGATGGCTACACCTTC.